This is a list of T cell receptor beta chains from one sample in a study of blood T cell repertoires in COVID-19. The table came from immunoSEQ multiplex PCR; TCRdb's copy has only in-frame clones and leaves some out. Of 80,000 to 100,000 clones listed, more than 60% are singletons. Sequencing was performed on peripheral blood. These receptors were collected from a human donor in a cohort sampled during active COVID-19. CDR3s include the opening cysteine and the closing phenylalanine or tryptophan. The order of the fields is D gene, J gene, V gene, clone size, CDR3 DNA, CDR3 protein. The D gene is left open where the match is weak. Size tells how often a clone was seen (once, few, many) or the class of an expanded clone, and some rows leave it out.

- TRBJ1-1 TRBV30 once TGTGCCGTCGAGGGCGAAAACACTGAAGCTTTCTTT CAVEGENTEAFF
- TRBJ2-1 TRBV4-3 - TGCGCCAGCAGCCCCGAAAGGACAGACCTCGGTGGGTCCTACAATGAGCAGTTCTTC CASSPERTDLGGSYNEQFF
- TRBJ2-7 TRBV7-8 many TGTGCCAGCAGCTTAGGCACGGACGAGCAGTACTTC CASSLGTDEQYF
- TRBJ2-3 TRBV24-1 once TGTGCCACCAGTGATCGACAGCGCACAGATACGCAGTATTTT CATSDRQRTDTQYF
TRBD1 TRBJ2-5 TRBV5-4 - TGTGCCACCCGAGACAGGGGAAAAGAGACCCAGTACTTC CATRDRGKETQYF
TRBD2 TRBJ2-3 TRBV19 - TGTGCCAGTAGTATAGACCCGCGGACTAGCTGGTATGCAGATACGCAGTATTTT CASSIDPRTSWYADTQYF
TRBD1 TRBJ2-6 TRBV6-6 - TGTGCCAGCATTCGTTACGGGACAGGGTCCGGGGCCAACGTCCTGACTTTC CASIRYGTGSGANVLTF
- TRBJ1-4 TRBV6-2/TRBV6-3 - TGTGCCAGCAGTTACAGACAGGCGGCTGCTAATGAAAAACTGTTTTTT CASSYRQAAANEKLFF
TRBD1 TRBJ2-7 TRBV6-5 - TGTGCCAGCGATTCCGGGACAGGGGCTCACGAGCAGTACTTC CASDSGTGAHEQYF
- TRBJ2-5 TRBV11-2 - TGTGCCAGCAGCTCCCAGCACGACTTTATAGAGAAGACCCAGTACTTC CASSSQHDFIEKTQYF
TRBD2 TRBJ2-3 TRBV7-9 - TGTGCCAGCAGCTTATCCTCAGCGGGGGCCAAGCATACGCAGTATTTT CASSLSSAGAKHTQYF
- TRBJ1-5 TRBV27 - TGTGCCAGCAGTTTAATGGGGGGGCCCCAGCATTTT CASSLMGGPQHF
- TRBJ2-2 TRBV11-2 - TGTGCCAGCAGCTTACTTTCAGGAACCACCGGGGAGCTGTTTTTT CASSLLSGTTGELFF
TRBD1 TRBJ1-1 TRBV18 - TGTGCCAGCTCACCCGGGACAGGGGGCTTTGAAGCTTTCTTT CASSPGTGGFEAFF
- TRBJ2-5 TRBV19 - TGTGCCAGTAGTATTTACAGACAAGAGACCCAGTACTTC CASSIYRQETQYF
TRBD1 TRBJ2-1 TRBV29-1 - TGCAGCGTTCTGGGACAGGCTTACAATGAGCAGTTCTTC CSVLGQAYNEQFF
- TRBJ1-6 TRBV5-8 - TGTGCCAGCAGCCGAGAGAGCTCCTATAATTCACCCCTCCACTTT CASSRESSYNSPLHF
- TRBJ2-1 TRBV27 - TGTGCCAGCAGTTCGTGGGGGGTAAGCTCCTACAATGAGCAGTTCTTC CASSSWGVSSYNEQFF
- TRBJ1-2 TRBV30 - TGTGCCTGGAGTCACAAGGGGTTTGACTATGGCTACACCTTC CAWSHKGFDYGYTF
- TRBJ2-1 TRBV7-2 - TGTGCCAGCAGCTGGGGCGGGACGTATGAGCAGTTCTTC CASSWGGTYEQFF
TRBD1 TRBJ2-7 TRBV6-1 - TGTGCCAGCAGTGAACCGGGACAGGGGGCGTACGAGCAGTACTTC CASSEPGQGAYEQYF
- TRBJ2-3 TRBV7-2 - TGTGCCAGCAGCTCAGGGGTCGGGCCAGATACGCAGTATTTT CASSSGVGPDTQYF
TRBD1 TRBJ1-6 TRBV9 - TGTGCCAGCAGCTCTCGGACAGGGGATAATTCACCCCTCCACTTT CASSSRTGDNSPLHF
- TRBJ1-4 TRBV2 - TGTGCCAGCAGTCGGGAGAATGGGAATGAAAAACTGTTTTTT CASSRENGNEKLFF
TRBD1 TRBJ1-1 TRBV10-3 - TGTGCCATCACATTGGGACAGGGGAACACTGAAGCTTTCTTT CAITLGQGNTEAFF
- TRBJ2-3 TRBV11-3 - TGTGCCAGCAGCTTACCGTCTATATACCCCCTCACAGATACGCAGTATTTT CASSLPSIYPLTDTQYF
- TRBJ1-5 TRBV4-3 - TGCGCCAGCAGCCAAGGAGGAGCTCAGCCCCAGCATTTT CASSQGGAQPQHF
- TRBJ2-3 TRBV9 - TGTGCCAGCAGCGTAGGGCTAGCCACAGATACGCAGTATTTT CASSVGLATDTQYF
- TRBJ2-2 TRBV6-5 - TGTGCCAGCAGTTATACTCCTCCCCGGGAGCTGTTTTTT CASSYTPPRELFF
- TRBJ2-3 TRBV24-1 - TGTGCCACCAGTGATTTTCGTCAGGGCACAGATACGCAGTATTTT CATSDFRQGTDTQYF
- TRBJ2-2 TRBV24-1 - TGTGCCACCAGTGATTTGGTCAGCACCGGGGAGCTGTTTTTT CATSDLVSTGELFF
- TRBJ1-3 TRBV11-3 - TGTGCCAGCAGCCCCAGGTCTGGAAACACCATATATTTT CASSPRSGNTIYF
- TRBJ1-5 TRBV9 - TGTGCCAGCAGCGTAGCCGACAGGCCCTATAGCAATCAGCCCCAGCATTTT CASSVADRPYSNQPQHF
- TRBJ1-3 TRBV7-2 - TGTGCCAGCAGCCCCTCGGTCTTTAGCTCTGGAAACACCATATATTTT CASSPSVFSSGNTIYF
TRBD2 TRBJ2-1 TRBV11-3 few TGTGCCAGCAGCACCGGGACTAGTGCCGATGAGCAGTTCTTC CASSTGTSADEQFF
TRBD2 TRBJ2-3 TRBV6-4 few TGTGCCAGCAGTTTAGCGGGAGGTCATGCAGATACGCAGTATTTT CASSLAGGHADTQYF
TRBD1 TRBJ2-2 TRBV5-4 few TGTGCCAGCGCCGGGACAGAAAACACCGGGGAGCTGTTTTTT CASAGTENTGELFF
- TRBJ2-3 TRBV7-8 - TGTGCCAGCAGCCGAGGGGGGGGAGACACAGATACGCAGTATTTT CASSRGGGDTDTQYF
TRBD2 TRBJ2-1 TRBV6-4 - TGTGCCAGCAGTGAAATGGCGGGGGGGCCAGGCAATGAGCAGTTCTTC CASSEMAGGPGNEQFF
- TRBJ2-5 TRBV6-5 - TGTGCCAGCACCGGAGGGGTTTTGGAGACCCAGTACTTC CASTGGVLETQYF
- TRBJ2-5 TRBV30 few TGTGCCGGAAACAGGCATGACTCACAAGAGACCCAGTACTTC CAGNRHDSQETQYF
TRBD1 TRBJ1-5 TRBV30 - TGTGCCTGGAGTGAAGGGCAGGGGGATGGTCAGCCCCAGCATTTT CAWSEGQGDGQPQHF
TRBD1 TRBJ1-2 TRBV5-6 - TGTGCCAGCAGCTGGCGACAGGGTTGGGCTGGCTACACCTTC CASSWRQGWAGYTF
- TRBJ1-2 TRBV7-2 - TGTGCCAGCAGCTCCCCAGGGTACAATGGCTACACCTTC CASSSPGYNGYTF
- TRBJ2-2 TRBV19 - TGTGCCAGTAGCTCAGGGCGCTCCACCGGGGAGCTGTTTTTT CASSSGRSTGELFF
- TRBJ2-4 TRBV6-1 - TGTGCCAGCAGTGAAAAGGAGACGGACATTCAGTACTTC CASSEKETDIQYF
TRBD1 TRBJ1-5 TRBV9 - TGTGCCAGCAGCATGGGACAGCCCCCTCAGCCCCAGCATTTT CASSMGQPPQPQHF
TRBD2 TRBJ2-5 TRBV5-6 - TGTGCCAGCAGCTTGGTTTCGCGGGGGGCGAGGGGCGAGACCCAGTACTTC CASSLVSRGARGETQYF
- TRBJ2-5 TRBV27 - TGTGCCAGCAGTTTAACGGGAATCCAAGAGACCCAGTACTTC CASSLTGIQETQYF
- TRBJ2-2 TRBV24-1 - TGTGCCACCAGTGATTACCAGGACACCGGGGAGCTGTTTTTT CATSDYQDTGELFF
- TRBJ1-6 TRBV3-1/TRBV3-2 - TGTGCCAGCAGCCAAAGGCGGCAGTCCTATAATTCACCCCTCCACTTT CASSQRRQSYNSPLHF
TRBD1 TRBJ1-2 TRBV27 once TGTGCCAGCAGTTTCTCTGGGACAGGGCGGTATGGCTACACCTTC CASSFSGTGRYGYTF
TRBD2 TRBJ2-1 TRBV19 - TGTGCCAGTAGTCCGACTAGCGCGAATGAGCAGTTCTTC CASSPTSANEQFF
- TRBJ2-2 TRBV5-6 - TGTGCCAGCAGCCCAGGGGGAGGTGTGGAGCTGTTTTTT CASSPGGGVELFF
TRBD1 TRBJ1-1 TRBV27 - TGTGCCAGCAGGTTCTTAACAGGGGGAGGGACTGAAGCTTTCTTT CASRFLTGGGTEAFF
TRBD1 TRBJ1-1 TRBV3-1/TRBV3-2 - TGTGCCAGCAGCCAAGTTTTCTCGCGACAGGGCACTGAAGCTTTCTTT CASSQVFSRQGTEAFF
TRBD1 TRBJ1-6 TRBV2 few TGTGCCAGCGGACAGGGTCTTTCACCCCTCCACTTT CASGQGLSPLHF
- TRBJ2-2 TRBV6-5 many TGTGCCAGCACAGGGTTTAACACCGGGGAGCTGTTTTTT CASTGFNTGELFF
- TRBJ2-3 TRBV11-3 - TGTGCCAGCAGCTTAGATCATGGAGGGGCAGATACGCAGTATTTT CASSLDHGGADTQYF
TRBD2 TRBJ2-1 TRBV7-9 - TGTGCCAGCAGCTTAGCGGGTAGCGGGAGGGTTTTTAAGAATGAGCAGTTCTTC CASSLAGSGRVFKNEQFF